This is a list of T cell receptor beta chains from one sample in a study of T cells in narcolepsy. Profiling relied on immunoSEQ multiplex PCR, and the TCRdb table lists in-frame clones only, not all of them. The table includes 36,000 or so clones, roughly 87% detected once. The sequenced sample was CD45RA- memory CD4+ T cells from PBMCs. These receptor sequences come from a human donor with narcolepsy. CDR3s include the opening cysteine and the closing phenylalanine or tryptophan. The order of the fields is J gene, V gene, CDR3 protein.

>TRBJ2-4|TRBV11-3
CASSLGEGNIQYF
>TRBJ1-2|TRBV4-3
CASSLEGALGYGYTF
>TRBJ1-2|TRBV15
CATSRGLDREEGYTF
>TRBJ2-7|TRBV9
CASSVSSGIGSYEQYF
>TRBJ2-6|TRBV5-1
CASSFLQGTDGANVLTF
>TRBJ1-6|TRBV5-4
CASTTTGPTGSPLHF
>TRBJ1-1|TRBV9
CASSVGRRNTEAFF
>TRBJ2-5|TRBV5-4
CASSLDRLEETQYF
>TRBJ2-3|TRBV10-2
CASSRRDTQYF
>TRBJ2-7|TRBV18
CASSPGIGQYF
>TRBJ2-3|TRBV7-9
CASSLRPTDTQYF
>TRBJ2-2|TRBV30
CAWSPDPGAGELFF
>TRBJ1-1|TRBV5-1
CASSLEGSNTEAFF
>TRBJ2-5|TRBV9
CASSLGTGGETQYF
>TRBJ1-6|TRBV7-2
CASSLVGTAAALHF
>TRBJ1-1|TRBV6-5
CASKVDTEAFF
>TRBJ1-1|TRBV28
CASSLGFLEAFF
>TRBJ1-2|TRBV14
CASSPPRTGGYGYTF
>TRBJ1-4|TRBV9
CASSERPGSSNEKLFF
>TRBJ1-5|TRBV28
CASSLLGTDNQPQHF
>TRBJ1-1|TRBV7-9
CASSPWRGQGGTEAFF
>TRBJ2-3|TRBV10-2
CASSFSLNTQYF
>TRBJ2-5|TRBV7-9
CASSFFISGTETQYF
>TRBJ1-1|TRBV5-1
CASSLAGDRGLANTEAFF
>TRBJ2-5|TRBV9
CASSVGQGRETQYF
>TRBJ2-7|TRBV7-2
CASSLEEGGGEQYF
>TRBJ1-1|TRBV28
CASSQIRGEAFF
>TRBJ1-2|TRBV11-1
CASSQRDRDHGYTF
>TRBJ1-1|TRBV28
CASSLWTGPNTEAFF
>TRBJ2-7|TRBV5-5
CASSLDYGSYEQYF
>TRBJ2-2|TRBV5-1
CASSLGGRGTGELFF
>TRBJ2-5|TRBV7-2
CASSLVENRAPTQYF
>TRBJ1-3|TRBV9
CASSRDPRSGNTIYF
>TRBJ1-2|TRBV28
CASNRETYGYTF
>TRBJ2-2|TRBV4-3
CASSQAGVLTGELFF
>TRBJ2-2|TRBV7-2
CASSLSGGPGELFF
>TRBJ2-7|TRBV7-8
CASSPRGGVSSYEQYF
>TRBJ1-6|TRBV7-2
CASSSFSGTFNSPLHF
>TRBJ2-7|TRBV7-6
CASSLNRDYEQYF
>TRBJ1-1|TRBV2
CASMRFEGSTEAFF
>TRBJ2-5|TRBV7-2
CASSLVGTEQETQYF
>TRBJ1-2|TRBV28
CASSLNPGQGTYGYTF
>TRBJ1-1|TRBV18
CASSPTPSAEAFF
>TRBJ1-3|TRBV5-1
CASSPGGENTIYF
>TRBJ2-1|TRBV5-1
CASSFLPYNEQFF
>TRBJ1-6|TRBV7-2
CASSATGHYNSPLHF
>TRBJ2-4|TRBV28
CLRGRRAKNIQYF
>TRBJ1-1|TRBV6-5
CASSYRGGTEAFF
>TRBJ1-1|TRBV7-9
CASSLMGVMNTEAFF
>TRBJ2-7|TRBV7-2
CASSQRGTGGYEQYF
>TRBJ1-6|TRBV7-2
CASSLVAERYNSPLHF
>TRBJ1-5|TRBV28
CASSLIPQPQHF
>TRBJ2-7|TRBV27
CASSFVAGGTGEQYF